The 16 T cell receptor beta chains listed next were all sequenced from one sample in a study of T cells after yellow fever vaccination. TCRdb passed the 5' RACE reads through MiXCR, listing each CDR3 protein once. Of over 100,000 distinct CDR3 sequences listed, roughly 8.4% are singletons. Here the sequenced sample was CD8+ T cells sorted from PBMCs, taken 45 days after the yellow fever booster vaccination. The source of these receptors is a man aged 25 to 45 who received the YFV17D yellow fever vaccine.

This clonotype was found a few times. The chain combines TRBV20-1 with TRBJ2-3; the D is unclear. The CDR3 covers 14 residues. V gave up 3 bases and J gave up 2 bases, with 12 bases separating them. The germline CDR1 and CDR2 sequences are DFQATT and SNEGSKA (reference sequence). CDR3 nucleotides: TGCAGTGCTAGCGAGCTTGATAACACAGATACGCAGTATTTT. Translated, it gives CSASELDNTDTQYF.

This clonotype was counted at least ten times. The J gene is TRBJ2-7, the V gene TRBV7-9, with 12 bases fitting TRBD2. The germline V gene has CDR1 SEHNR and CDR2 FQNEAQ (reference sequence). The ends lost 5 bases at V and 3 bases at J; junction bases unmatched: 5. This CDR3 region has 15 residues. CDR3 protein: CASSRTSGTGYEQYF. CDR3 bases: TGTGCCAGCAGCCGGACTAGCGGGACTGGCTACGAGCAGTACTTC.

A word on this clonotype: A read error may be the cause here, since a much bigger clone is one base away. CDR3 DNA sequence: TGCGGCGTTGAACTGGACCGACCCTACGAGCAGTACTTC. Translation gives CGVELDRPYEQYF. The V and J genes are TRBV29-1 and TRBJ2-7, with D hard to call. Germline V gene lookup returns CDR1 SQVTM and CDR2 ANQGSEA. This CDR3 is 13 amino acids long.

DNA for the CDR3: TGTGCCAGTTCCGCCATAGCGGGAGTGGAGAATGAGCAGTTCTTC. Translation: CASSAIAGVENEQFF. The V gene is TRBV19, the J gene TRBJ2-1; 9 nucleotides agree with TRBD2. The CDR3 is made up of 15 amino acids. Losses at the gene ends were 8 bases for V and 7 bases for J; bases not matched to a gene: 12. Germline CDR1 LNHDA, CDR2 SQIVND (reference sequence).

This clonotype has at least ten counts. The chain carries TRBV29-1 and TRBJ2-1; D perhaps matches TRBD2 (7 bases). V lost 7 bases to trimming and J lost 9 bases, with 16 bases between them. The CDR3 length is 12 residues. The V gene's germline CDR1 is SQVTM and CDR2 ANQGSEA. The CDR3 bases are TGCAGCGCCCTGGGGGCTAGCGGTGAGCAGTTCTTC. Amino acid sequence: CSALGASGEQFF.

This clonotype was counted at least ten times. The chain is built from TRBV12-3 or TRBV12-4 and TRBJ2-1, with 11 bases identical to TRBD2. The CDR3 loop spans 16 amino acids. With 6 bases clipped from V and 8 bases from J, the junction kept 12 bases outside the gene matches. The CDR3 sequence: CASRRTVTSGSDEQFF. The DNA of the CDR3 is TGTGCCAGCAGACGAACTGTCACTAGCGGGAGTGATGAGCAGTTCTTC.

This clonotype was found a few times. The chain carries TRBV20-1 and TRBJ2-1, with D possibly TRBD2 on 5 matching bases. Germline V gene lookup returns CDR1 DFQATT and CDR2 SNEGSKA (reference sequence). The CDR3 is 13 residues long. Trimming left V 8 bases short and J 9 bases short, with 20 bases between. CDR3 nucleotide sequence: TGCAGTACCGGGATTGCAGGTCATACTGAGCAGTTCTTC. Its translation is CSTGIAGHTEQFF.

Ten or more counts support this clonotype. The rearrangement links TRBV20-1 to TRBJ2-1; 10 nucleotides line up with TRBD2. Germline values: CDR1 DFQATT, CDR2 SNEGSKA (reference sequence). The V gene end was trimmed by 4 bases and the J gene end by 14 bases; junction bases not matched to a gene: 5. The CDR3 is 11 amino acids. Here the CDR3 reads CSATSGSWEFF. CDR3 nucleotides: TGCAGTGCTACTAGCGGGAGTTGGGAGTTCTTC.

This clonotype was recorded many times. This chain uses TRBV4-3 with TRBJ2-4, with 11 bases identical to TRBD2. V lost 0 bases and J lost 0; bases outside the gene matches: 4. CDR1 is LGHNA, CDR2 YSLEER, per germline. The CDR3 loop spans 18 amino acids. CDR3 DNA sequence: TGCGCCAGCAGCCAAGATTGGGGGACTAGCGGAGCCAAAAACATTCAGTACTTC. Translation gives CASSQDWGTSGAKNIQYF.

In its sample, this clonotype was seen a few times. This may stem from a read error, because a much larger clone lies one nucleotide away. The chain has TRBV5-5 and TRBJ2-5; D might be TRBD2 (6 bases). The germline V and J ends were trimmed by 4 bases and 4 bases, with 14 bases remaining between them. The CDR3 has 14 amino acids. Germline V gives CDR1 SGHKS, CDR2 YYEKEE (reference sequence). CDR3 coding DNA: TGTGCCAGCAGCCTAGTAAAAGCGGGAGAGACCCAGTACTTC. Translation gives CASSLVKAGETQYF.

This clonotype was seen more than once but under ten times. The chain combines TRBV11-2 with TRBJ2-7, with 9 bases identical to TRBD2. V lost 5 bases to trimming and J lost 3 bases; unmatched junction nucleotides: 8. Per the germline V gene, CDR1 is SGHAT and CDR2 is FQNNGV. The CDR3 consists of 15 residues. CDR3 loop: CASSGSAGGYYEQYF. The CDR3 DNA reads as TGTGCCAGCAGCGGTTCAGCGGGAGGATACTACGAGCAGTACTTC.

Ten or more counts support this clonotype. The chain combines TRBV18 with TRBJ2-1, with 14 bases matching TRBD2. Per the germline V gene, CDR1 is KGHSH and CDR2 is LQKENI. This CDR3 region has 15 residues. The V gene end was trimmed by 4 bases and the J gene end by 9 bases; junction bases not matched to a gene: 5. CDR3 DNA sequence: TGTGCCAGCTCACTCGGGACTAGCGGGAGAAGTGAGCAGTTCTTC. Translated, it gives CASSLGTSGRSEQFF.

This clonotype was found many times. The chain joins TRBV29-1 to TRBJ2-7; D gene unclear. The length of the CDR3 is 13 residues. V lost 7 bases to trimming and J lost 2 bases, with 15 bases between them. Germline lookup yields CDR1 SQVTM and CDR2 ANQGSEA. The CDR3 spells CSAVPLNTYEQYF. As DNA, the CDR3 is TGCAGCGCGGTCCCCCTCAACACCTACGAGCAGTACTTC.

This clonotype was counted at least ten times. The rearrangement joins TRBV30 to TRBJ2-5; no clear D gene. CDR1 and CDR2 (germline): GTSNPN, SVGIG (reference sequence). Trimming took off 0 bases at V and 2 bases at J, with 1 base between the two ends. This CDR3 contains 11 residues. CDR3 protein: CAWSVQETQYF. DNA for the CDR3: TGTGCCTGGAGTGTACAAGAGACCCAGTACTTC.

As regards this clonotype: This may be a read error: a much more frequent sequence differs by one nucleotide. The chain joins TRBV7-9 to TRBJ2-3; no reliable D call. The CDR3 runs 15 residues. The germline V gene has CDR1 SEHNR and CDR2 FQNEAQ (reference sequence). V dropped 3 bases and J dropped 4 bases, with 14 bases sitting between them. CDR3 nucleotides: TGTGCCAGCAGCTTCATGTTCCAGGATTCAGATACGCAGTATTTT. Protein: CASSFMFQDSDTQYF.

This clonotype was detected ten times or more. The V and J genes are TRBV20-1 and TRBJ2-1, with D possibly being TRBD1 or TRBD2 (5 bases each). The V end was cut by 0 bases, the J end by 8 bases, with 14 bases between. The CDR3 spans 14 residues. Per the germline V gene, CDR1 is DFQATT and CDR2 is SNEGSKA (reference sequence). In DNA, the CDR3 is TGCAGTGCTAGAGAATCGGGACCTACGGATGAGCAGTTCTTC. It is translated as CSARESGPTDEQFF.